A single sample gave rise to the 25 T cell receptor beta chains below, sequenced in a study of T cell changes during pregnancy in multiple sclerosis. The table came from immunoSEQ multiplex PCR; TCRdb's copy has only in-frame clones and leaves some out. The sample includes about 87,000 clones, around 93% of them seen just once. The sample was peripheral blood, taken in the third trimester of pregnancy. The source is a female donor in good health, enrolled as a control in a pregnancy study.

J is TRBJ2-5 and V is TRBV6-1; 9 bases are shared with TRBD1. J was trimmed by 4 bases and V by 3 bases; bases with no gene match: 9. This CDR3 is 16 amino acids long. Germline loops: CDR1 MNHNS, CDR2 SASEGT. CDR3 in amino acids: CASSDPGTGMGETQYF. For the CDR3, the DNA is TGTGCCAGCAGTGACCCCGGGACAGGGATGGGAGAGACCCAGTACTTC.

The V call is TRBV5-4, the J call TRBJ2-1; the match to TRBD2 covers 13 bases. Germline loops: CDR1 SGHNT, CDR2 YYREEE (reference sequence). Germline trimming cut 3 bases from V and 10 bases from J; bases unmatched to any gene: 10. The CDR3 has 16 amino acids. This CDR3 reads CASSSRTSGRFVEQFF. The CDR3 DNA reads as TGTGCCAGCAGCTCGCGGACTAGCGGGAGATTTGTCGAGCAGTTCTTC.

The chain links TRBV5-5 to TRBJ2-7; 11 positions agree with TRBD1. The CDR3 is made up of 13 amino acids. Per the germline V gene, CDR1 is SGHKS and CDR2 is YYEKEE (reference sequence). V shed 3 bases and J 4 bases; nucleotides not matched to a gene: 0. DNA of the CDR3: TGTGCCAGCAGCTGGGACAGGGGGTACGAGCAGTACTTC. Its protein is CASSWDRGYEQYF. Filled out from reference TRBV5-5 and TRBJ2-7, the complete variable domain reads DAGVTQSPTHLIKTRGQQVTLRCSPISGHKSVSWYQQVLGQGPQFIFQYYEKEERGRGNFPDRFSARQFPNYSSELNVNALLLGDSALYLCASSWDRGYEQYFGPGTRLTVT.

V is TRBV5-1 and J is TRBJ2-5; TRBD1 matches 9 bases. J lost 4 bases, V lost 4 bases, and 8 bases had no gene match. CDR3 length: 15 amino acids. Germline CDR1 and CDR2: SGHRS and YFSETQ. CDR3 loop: CASSLGQGMIETQYF. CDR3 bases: TGCGCCAGCAGCCTAGGACAGGGGATGATAGAGACCCAGTACTTC.

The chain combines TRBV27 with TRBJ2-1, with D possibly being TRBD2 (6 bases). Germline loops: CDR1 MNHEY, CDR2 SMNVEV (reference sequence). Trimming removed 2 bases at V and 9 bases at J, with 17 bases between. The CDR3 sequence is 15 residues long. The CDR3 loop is CASSLGATSAGEQFF. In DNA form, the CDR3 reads TGTGCCAGCAGTTTAGGGGCGACTAGTGCCGGTGAGCAGTTCTTC.

CDR3 nucleotide sequence: TGCGCCAGCAGCCGGACCGGGACAGGGGTGGACTATGGCTACACCTTC. This translates into CASSRTGTGVDYGYTF. This chain uses TRBV4-1 with TRBJ1-2; 10 nucleotides agree with TRBD1. The germline CDR1 and CDR2 sequences are MGHRA and YSYEKL. The CDR3 contains 16 residues. Trimming cost V 4 bases and J 3 bases; bases outside gene matches: 8.

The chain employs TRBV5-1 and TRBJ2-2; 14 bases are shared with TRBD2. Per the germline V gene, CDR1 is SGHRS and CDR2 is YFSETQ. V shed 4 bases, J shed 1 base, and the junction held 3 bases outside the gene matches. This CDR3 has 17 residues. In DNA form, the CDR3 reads TGCGCCAGCAGCATGGGGACTAGCGGGAGGAACACCGGGGAGCTGTTTTTT. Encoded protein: CASSMGTSGRNTGELFF.

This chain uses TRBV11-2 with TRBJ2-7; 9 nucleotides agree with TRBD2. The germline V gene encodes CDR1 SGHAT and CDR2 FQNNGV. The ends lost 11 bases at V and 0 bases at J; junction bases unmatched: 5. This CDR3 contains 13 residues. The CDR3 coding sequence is TGTGCCGCGGGGGGGGGAAACTCCTACGAGCAGTACTTC. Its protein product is CAAGGGNSYEQYF. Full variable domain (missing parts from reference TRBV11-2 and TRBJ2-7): EAGVAQSPRYKIIEKRQSVAFWCNPISGHATLYWYQQILGQGPKLLIQFQNNGVVDDSQLPKDRFSAERLKGVDSTLKIQPAKLEDSAVYLCAAGGGNSYEQYFGPGTRLTVT.

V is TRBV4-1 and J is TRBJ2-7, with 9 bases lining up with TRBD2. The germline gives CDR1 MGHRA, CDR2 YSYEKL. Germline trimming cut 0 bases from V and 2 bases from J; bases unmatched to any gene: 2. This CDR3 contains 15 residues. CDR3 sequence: CASSQDLAGPYEQYF. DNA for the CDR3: TGCGCCAGCAGCCAAGACCTAGCGGGGCCCTACGAGCAGTACTTC.

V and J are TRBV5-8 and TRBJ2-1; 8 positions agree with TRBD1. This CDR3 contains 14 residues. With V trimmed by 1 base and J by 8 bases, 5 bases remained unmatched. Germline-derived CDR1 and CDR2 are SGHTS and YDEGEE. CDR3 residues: CASSLTRGRYEQFF. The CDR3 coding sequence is TGTGCCAGCAGCTTGACCAGGGGGCGCTATGAGCAGTTCTTC. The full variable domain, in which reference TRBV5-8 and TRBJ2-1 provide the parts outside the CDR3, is EAGVTQSPTHLIKTRGQQATLRCSPISGHTSVYWYQQALGLGLQFLLWYDEGEERNRGNFPPRFSGRQFPNYSSELNVNALELEDSALYLCASSLTRGRYEQFFGPGTRLTVL.

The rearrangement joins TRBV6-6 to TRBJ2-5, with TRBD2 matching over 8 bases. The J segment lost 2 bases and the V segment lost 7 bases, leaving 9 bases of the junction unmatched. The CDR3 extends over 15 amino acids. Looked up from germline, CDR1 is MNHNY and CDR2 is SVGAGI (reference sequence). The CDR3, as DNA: TGTGCCAGCACCCGGAGCGGGGGCAGGCAAGAGACCCAGTACTTC. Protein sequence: CASTRSGGRQETQYF.

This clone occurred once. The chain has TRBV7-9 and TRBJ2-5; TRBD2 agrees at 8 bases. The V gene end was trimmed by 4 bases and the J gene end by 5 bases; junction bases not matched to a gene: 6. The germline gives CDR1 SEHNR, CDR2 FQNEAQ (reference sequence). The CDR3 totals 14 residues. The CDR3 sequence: CASSSPSSGETQYF. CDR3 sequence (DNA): TGTGCCAGCAGCTCCCCATCTAGCGGGGAGACCCAGTACTTC.

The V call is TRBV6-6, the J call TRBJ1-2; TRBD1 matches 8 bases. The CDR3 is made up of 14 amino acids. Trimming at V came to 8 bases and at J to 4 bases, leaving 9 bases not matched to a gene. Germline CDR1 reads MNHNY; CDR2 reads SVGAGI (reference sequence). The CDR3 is CASGTGGVVYGYTF. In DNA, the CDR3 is TGTGCCAGCGGAACAGGGGGAGTCGTCTATGGCTACACCTTC.

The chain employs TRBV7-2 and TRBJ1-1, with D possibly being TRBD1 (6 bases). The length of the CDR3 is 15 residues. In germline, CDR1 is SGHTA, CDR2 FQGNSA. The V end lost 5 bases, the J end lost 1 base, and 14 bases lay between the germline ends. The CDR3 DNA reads TGTGCCAGCAGCCACGGGGGGGCGGGGAACACTGAAGCTTTCTTT. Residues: CASSHGGAGNTEAFF.

CDR3 in DNA: TGTGCCAGCAGCTTGTTCGGCACAGGGTCGAAGGGGCAGCCCCAGCATTTT. Translation: CASSLFGTGSKGQPQHF. The rearrangement joins TRBV5-8 to TRBJ1-5; tentative D call: TRBD1 (6 bases). The CDR3 extends over 17 amino acids. Germline loops: CDR1 SGHTS, CDR2 YDEGEE. The V gene lost 1 base and the J gene lost 7 bases, with 21 bases spanning the gap.

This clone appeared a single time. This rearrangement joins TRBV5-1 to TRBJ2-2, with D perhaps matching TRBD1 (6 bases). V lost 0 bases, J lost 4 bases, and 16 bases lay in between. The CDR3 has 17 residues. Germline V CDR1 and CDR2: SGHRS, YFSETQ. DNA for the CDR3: TGCGCCAGCAGCTTGGGATTATGGGGGCGCAGCACCGGGGAGCTGTTTTTT. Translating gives CASSLGLWGRSTGELFF.

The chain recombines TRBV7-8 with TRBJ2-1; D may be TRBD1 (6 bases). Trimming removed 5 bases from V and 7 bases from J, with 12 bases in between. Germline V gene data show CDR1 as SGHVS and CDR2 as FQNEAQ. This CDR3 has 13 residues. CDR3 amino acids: CASSPTTGNEQFF. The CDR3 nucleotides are TGTGCCAGCAGCCCGACTACAGGGAATGAGCAGTTCTTC.

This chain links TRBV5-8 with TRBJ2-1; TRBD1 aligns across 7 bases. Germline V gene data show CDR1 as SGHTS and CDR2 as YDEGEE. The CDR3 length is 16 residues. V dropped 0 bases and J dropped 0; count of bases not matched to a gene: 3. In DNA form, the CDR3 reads TGTGCCAGCAGCTTGGGACAGGGAAGCTCCTACAATGAGCAGTTCTTC. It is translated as CASSLGQGSSYNEQFF.

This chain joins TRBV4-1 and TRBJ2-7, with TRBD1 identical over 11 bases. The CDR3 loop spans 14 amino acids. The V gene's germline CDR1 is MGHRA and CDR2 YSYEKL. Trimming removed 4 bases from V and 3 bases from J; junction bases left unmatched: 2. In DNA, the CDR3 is TGCGCCAGCAGCCCCGGGACAGGGGGCTACGAGCAGTACTTC. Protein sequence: CASSPGTGGYEQYF.

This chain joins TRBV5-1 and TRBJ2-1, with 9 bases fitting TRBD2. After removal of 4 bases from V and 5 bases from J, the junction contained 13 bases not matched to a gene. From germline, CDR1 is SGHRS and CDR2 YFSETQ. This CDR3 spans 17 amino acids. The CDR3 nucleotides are TGCGCCAGCAGCGGGACTCCTAGCGGGATTCGAAACAATGAGCAGTTCTTC. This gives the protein CASSGTPSGIRNNEQFF.

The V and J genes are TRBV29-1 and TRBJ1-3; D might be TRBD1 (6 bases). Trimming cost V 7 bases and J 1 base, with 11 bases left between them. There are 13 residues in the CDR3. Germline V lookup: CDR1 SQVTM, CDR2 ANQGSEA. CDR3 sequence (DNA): TGCAGCGCCCACAGGGAATCTGGAAACACCATATATTTT. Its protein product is CSAHRESGNTIYF.

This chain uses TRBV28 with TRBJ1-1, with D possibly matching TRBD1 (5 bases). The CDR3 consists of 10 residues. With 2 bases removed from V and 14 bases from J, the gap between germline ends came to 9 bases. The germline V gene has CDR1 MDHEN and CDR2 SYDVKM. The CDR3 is CASSLRQSFF. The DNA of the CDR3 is TGTGCCAGCAGTTTACGACAGAGCTTCTTT.

The CDR3 loop reads CASSTGLAGDIQYF. The CDR3 DNA follows: TGTGCCAGCAGCACCGGACTAGCGGGGGACATTCAGTACTTC. This chain uses TRBV9 with TRBJ2-4, with TRBD2 matching 13 bases. The CDR3 is made up of 14 amino acids. Looked up from germline, CDR1 is SGDLS and CDR2 is YYNGEE. V shed 4 bases and J 8 bases; nucleotides not matched to a gene: 3.

Here the CDR3 DNA reads TGTGCCAGTAGTAGCGGACAGGGGGACTACGAGCAGTACTTC. It is translated as CASSSGQGDYEQYF. The chain recombines TRBV19 with TRBJ2-7; TRBD1 aligns across 10 bases. The CDR3 runs 14 residues. The V gene's germline CDR1 is LNHDA and CDR2 SQIVND (reference sequence). Germline trimming cut 4 bases from V and 3 bases from J; bases unmatched to any gene: 3.

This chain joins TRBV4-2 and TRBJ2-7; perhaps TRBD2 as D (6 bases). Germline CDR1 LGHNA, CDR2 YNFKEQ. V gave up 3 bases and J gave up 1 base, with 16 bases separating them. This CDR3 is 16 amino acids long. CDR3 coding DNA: TGTGCCAGCAGCCAGGACCCGGCTAGCGAGTCCTACGAGCAGTACTTC. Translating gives CASSQDPASESYEQYF.